Presented here are 9 T cell receptor beta chains from one specimen sequenced in a study of T cells in Graves' hyperthyroidism and ophthalmopathy. Amplification yielded TCR beta CDR3 regions, with RNA transcripts as the source. TCR CDR3 regions were first amplified by RT-PCR with HTBI primers. TCRdb redid the calling of the multiplex PCR reads with MiXCR, one entry per CDR3 protein. The data contain approximately 420,000 distinct CDR3 sequences, roughly 13% of them seen just once; the ten biggest clones take up 5.3%. Sequencing was done on a sample of blood. Receptors were obtained from a woman between 18 and 29 years old with Graves' hyperthyroidism.

This clonotype appeared a single time. It may be a read error: a sequence one base away is much more abundant. CDR3 sequence (DNA): TGCAGTGCTAGTTTCCTTGGGGACACTGAAGCTTTCTTT. This codes for CSASFLGDTEAFF. This rearrangement joins TRBV20-1 to TRBJ1-1; no definite D call. Between the trimmed V and J ends, which lost 3 bases and 3 bases, there was a span of 11 bases. Germline V gives CDR1 DFQATT, CDR2 SNEGSKA (reference sequence). The CDR3 sequence is 13 residues long.

This clonotype was found many times. The chain couples TRBV6-1 to TRBJ2-1; 9 nucleotides line up with TRBD2. V shed 6 bases and J 6 bases; nucleotides not matched to a gene: 12. The CDR3 spans 16 residues. From germline, CDR1 is MNHNS and CDR2 SASEGT. This CDR3 is CASRRIAGEGSNEQFF. CDR3 bases: TGTGCCAGCAGAAGAATAGCGGGAGAGGGGAGCAATGAGCAGTTCTTC.

This clonotype has ten or more counts. The genes are TRBV30 and TRBJ2-7; tentative D call: TRBD1 (5 bases). The CDR3 length is 13 residues. V dropped 1 base and J dropped 3 bases, with 10 bases sitting between them. Per the germline V gene, CDR1 is GTSNPN and CDR2 is SVGIG (reference sequence). The DNA of the CDR3 is TGTGCCTGGAGTGGGAAAGGGGTCTACGAGCAGTACTTC. As protein: CAWSGKGVYEQYF.

The rearrangement joins TRBV27 to TRBJ2-3; D remains unclear. The CDR3 covers 15 residues. Germline V lookup: CDR1 MNHEY, CDR2 SMNVEV (reference sequence). Trimming removed 3 bases at V and 4 bases at J, with 14 bases between. Here the CDR3 DNA reads TGTGCCAGCAGTTTTTCGGGCGATAGGGCAGATACGCAGTATTTT. Residues: CASSFSGDRADTQYF.

The chain couples TRBV3-1 to TRBJ1-1, with TRBD1 matching 8 bases. Germline V gives CDR1 LGHDT, CDR2 YNNKEL (reference sequence). The CDR3 is 15 residues long. The junction had 5 bases not matched to a gene; V was cut back by 4 bases and J by 1 base. The CDR3 here is CASSRDRSPNTEAFF. The CDR3 DNA reads as TGTGCCAGCAGCCGGGACAGGAGCCCGAACACTGAAGCTTTCTTT. Combining the CDR3 with reference TRBV3-1 and TRBJ1-1 gives the whole variable domain DTAVSQTPKYLVTQMGNDKSIKCEQNLGHDTMYWYKQDSKKFLKIMFSYNNKELIINETVPNRFSPKSPDKAHLNLHINSLELGDSAVYFCASSRDRSPNTEAFFGQGTRLTVV.

This clonotype was seen at least ten times. The chain recombines TRBV29-1 with TRBJ2-1; D perhaps matches TRBD1 (5 bases). The V and J ends lost 8 bases and 5 bases respectively, with 10 bases between them. Germline CDR1 reads SQVTM; CDR2 reads ANQGSEA. The CDR3 extends over 11 amino acids. The CDR3 loop is CSSTVDNEQFF. CDR3 nucleotide sequence: TGCAGCTCGACAGTAGACAATGAGCAGTTCTTC.

This clonotype was recorded a few times. The chain combines TRBV6-6 with TRBJ2-6, with TRBD1 matching 7 bases. The trim removed 2 bases at V and 4 bases at J, leaving 2 bases unmatched. The germline CDR1 and CDR2 sequences are MNHNY and SVGAGI (reference sequence). The CDR3 consists of 15 residues. The CDR3 region is CASSYDRAGANVLTF. The CDR3 DNA sequence: TGTGCCAGCAGTTACGACAGGGCGGGGGCCAACGTCCTGACTTTC.

This clonotype occurred a few times. The chain is built from TRBV4-2 and TRBJ2-7; a possible D gene is TRBD2 (6 bases). Germline V gene lookup returns CDR1 LGHNA and CDR2 YNFKEQ. The CDR3 spans 17 residues. V shed 1 base and J shed 1 base, with 17 bases lying between them. The CDR3 region is CASSQAPYPAGSYEQYF. The CDR3 DNA reads TGTGCCAGCAGCCAAGCCCCGTATCCAGCGGGTTCCTACGAGCAGTACTTC.

This clonotype has more than one count but fewer than ten. This chain connects TRBV7-9 to TRBJ1-1; D not resolved. Trimming shortened V by 0 bases and J by 4 bases, and 12 bases separated the two germline ends. The CDR3 runs to 15 residues. The V gene's germline CDR1 is SEHNR and CDR2 FQNEAQ (reference sequence). The CDR3 reads CASSLARGRATEAFF. The CDR3 nucleotides read TGTGCCAGCAGCTTAGCGCGGGGAAGGGCCACTGAAGCTTTCTTT.